This T cell receptor beta chain was recorded in a study of shared T cell receptors in the human thymus. Trimming removed 5 bases from V and 2 bases from J; junction bases left unmatched: 9. The length of the CDR3 is 17 residues. Germline V gives CDR1 LNHNV, CDR2 YYDKDF (reference sequence). Sequencing was performed with immunoSEQ multiplex PCR; in TCRdb, only in-frame clones are kept and a portion is missing. The sample comprises some 640,000 clones, about 90% of which are singletons, and 0.0094% rests with the top ten. The data were also submitted as part of a second study, on human thymus T cells. Per that paper: Corrective surgery for congenital heart defects was being performed on the healthy Finnish infants who served as donors. Thymic and blood repertoires showed apparently biased V and J gene usage.

This clonotype was obtained from a boy under two years old with a congenital heart defect. The gene calls are TRBV15 and TRBJ2-7; 13 nucleotides match TRBD2. The sequenced sample was thymocytes. The CDR3 nucleotides read TGTGCCACCAGCCCGGGGACTAGCGGGACCGAGACCTACGAGCAGTACTTC. Translating gives CATSPGTSGTETYEQYF.